These 13 T cell receptor beta chains came from one sample sequenced in a study of T cell changes during pregnancy in multiple sclerosis. Profiled with immunoSEQ multiplex PCR; TCRdb holds only in-frame clones, not every one. The repertoire holds about 120,000 clones, about 93% seen once, with 6.2% in the top ten. This sample comprised peripheral blood, obtained before pregnancy. The source is a female donor with multiple sclerosis, enrolled in a pregnancy study.

This rearrangement joins TRBV6-1 to TRBJ1-3, with a possible D match to TRBD1 (6 bases). With 0 bases removed from V and 0 bases from J, the gap between germline ends came to 15 bases. The CDR3 is 18 residues long. Germline lookup yields CDR1 MNHNS and CDR2 SASEGT. CDR3 sequence (DNA): TGTGCCAGCAGTGAAGCCCGGGGACACTTACCCTCTGGAAACACCATATATTTT. It specifies CASSEARGHLPSGNTIYF.

The V call is TRBV29-1, the J call TRBJ2-7; D may be TRBD1 (7 bases). Germline V gene data show CDR1 as SQVTM and CDR2 as ANQGSEA. Trimming pared 5 bases from V and 0 bases from J, leaving 17 bases between. This CDR3 contains 15 residues. The chain's CDR3 is CSVFWAGGSSYEQYF. For the CDR3, the DNA is TGCAGCGTTTTTTGGGCAGGGGGGAGCTCCTACGAGCAGTACTTC.

CDR3 in amino acids: CASSPQLTGVGEQYF. CDR3 in DNA: TGTGCCAGCAGCCCTCAACTAACAGGGGTTGGCGAGCAGTACTTC. The chain uses TRBV14 and TRBJ2-7, with 7 bases identical to TRBD1. The germline V gene encodes CDR1 SGHDN and CDR2 FVKESK. The length of the CDR3 is 15 residues. Germline trimming cut 4 bases from V and 6 bases from J; bases unmatched to any gene: 12.

This clone was seen just once. V and J are TRBV5-1 and TRBJ2-7; tentative D call: TRBD2 (6 bases). Germline loops: CDR1 SGHRS, CDR2 YFSETQ. This CDR3 region has 14 residues. V was pared by 4 bases and J by 0 bases, with 11 bases between. The CDR3 here is CASSPAGPSYEQYF. CDR3 coding DNA: TGCGCCAGCAGCCCCGCGGGACCCTCCTACGAGCAGTACTTC.

The table lists this clone with a count of one. This chain uses TRBV11-3 with TRBJ2-1, with a weak D call TRBD2 (5 bases). The CDR3 runs to 15 residues. The V and J ends lost 5 bases and 5 bases respectively, with 16 bases between them. Germline V CDR1 and CDR2: SGHNT, YENEEA. The CDR3 here is CASSESPRGDNEQFF. In DNA, the CDR3 is TGTGCCAGCAGCGAATCGCCCCGGGGAGACAATGAGCAGTTCTTC.

The chain is built from TRBV29-1 and TRBJ1-2, with D tentatively TRBD1 (6 bases). This CDR3 has 14 residues. Germline CDR1 is SQVTM and CDR2 is ANQGSEA. V was trimmed by 4 bases and J by 4 bases, leaving 16 bases between them. In DNA, the CDR3 is TGCAGCGTTGTAGGCGGGGGGCAAGGCTATGGCTACACCTTC. Protein product: CSVVGGGQGYGYTF.

The chain recombines TRBV27 with TRBJ1-2, with TRBD1 matching over 7 bases. The germline CDR1 and CDR2 sequences are MNHEY and SMNVEV (reference sequence). The CDR3 loop spans 13 amino acids. The ends lost 6 bases at V and 6 bases at J; junction bases unmatched: 7. The CDR3 protein is CASSDTGVDGYTF. CDR3 DNA sequence: TGTGCCAGCAGCGATACAGGGGTGGATGGCTACACCTTC.

The V gene is TRBV5-4, the J gene TRBJ2-7; 10 bases fit TRBD2. Germline loops: CDR1 SGHNT, CDR2 YYREEE (reference sequence). Unmatched junction bases numbered 13, after V lost 4 bases and J lost 6 bases. This CDR3 has 16 residues. CDR3 protein: CASSVDTSGNFFEQYF. The CDR3 bases are TGTGCCAGCAGCGTAGATACTAGCGGGAACTTCTTCGAGCAGTACTTC.

The gene calls are TRBV7-2 and TRBJ2-5; the match to TRBD2 covers 15 bases. The V gene end was trimmed by 5 bases and the J gene end by 6 bases; junction bases not matched to a gene: 13. Per the germline V gene, CDR1 is SGHTA and CDR2 is FQGNSA. This CDR3 has 18 residues. The CDR3: CASSAKPGLAGGRKTQYF. DNA of the CDR3: TGTGCCAGCAGCGCTAAACCGGGACTAGCGGGAGGTCGAAAGACCCAGTACTTC.

The chain has TRBV7-9 and TRBJ2-1; 8 bases map to TRBD2. V shed 10 bases and J 8 bases; nucleotides not matched to a gene: 10. The CDR3 has 13 residues. Germline-derived CDR1 and CDR2 are SEHNR and FQNEAQ (reference sequence). Written as DNA, the CDR3 is TGTGCCACCTCGACTAGCGTATTTCATGAGCAGTTCTTC. As protein: CATSTSVFHEQFF.

The chain couples TRBV5-1 to TRBJ2-2; TRBD1 matches 9 bases. CDR3 length: 19 amino acids. CDR1 SGHRS and CDR2 YFSETQ come from the germline V gene. Unmatched junction bases numbered 18, after V lost 7 bases and J lost 2 bases. CDR3 sequence: CASGSLEQGARFNTGELFF. In DNA, the CDR3 is TGCGCCAGCGGTTCCCTCGAACAGGGGGCGCGTTTTAACACCGGGGAGCTGTTTTTT. Full variable domain (outside the CDR3, taken from reference TRBV5-1 and TRBJ2-2): KAGVTQTPRYLIKTRGQQVTLSCSPISGHRSVSWYQQTPGQGLQFLFEYFSETQRNKGNFPGRFSGRQFSNSRSEMNVSTLELGDSALYLCASGSLEQGARFNTGELFFGEGSRLTVL.

CDR3 region: CASSFTSGVSYEQYF. The DNA for the CDR3 is TGTGCCAGCAGCTTTACTAGCGGGGTCTCCTACGAGCAGTACTTC. The rearrangement links TRBV5-4 to TRBJ2-7, with 10 bases fitting TRBD2. The V and J ends lost 2 bases and 0 bases, in that order; junction bases with no gene match: 2. Germline CDR1 SGHNT, CDR2 YYREEE (reference sequence). The CDR3 runs 15 residues.

This chain connects TRBV28 to TRBJ1-5; no clear D. The CDR3 runs 17 residues. Trimming left V 5 bases short and J 2 bases short, with 19 bases between. CDR1 and CDR2 from the germline V gene are MDHEN and SYDVKM. The CDR3, as DNA: TGTGCCAGCAGTCCCCTACCAAGGGAGATGGGCAATCAGCCCCAGCATTTT. This sequence encodes CASSPLPREMGNQPQHF.